This passage covers 31 T cell receptor beta chains from one sample sequenced in a study of blood T cell repertoires in COVID-19. Sequencing was performed with immunoSEQ multiplex PCR; in TCRdb, only in-frame clones are kept and a portion is missing. The sample gives 130,000 or so clones, approximately 84% of which show up once; over 9% is in the top ten. Sequenced sample: peripheral blood. Receptors were obtained from a woman in her fifties or sixties with acute or convalescent COVID-19.

The V and J genes are TRBV4-2 and TRBJ1-2; D is uncertain. Per the germline V gene, CDR1 is LGHNA and CDR2 is YNFKEQ. V was clipped by 0 bases and J by 8 bases, with 13 bases between them. The CDR3 runs to 14 residues. The chain's CDR3 is CASSQEGGLSGYTF. CDR3 DNA: TGTGCCAGCAGCCAAGAAGGAGGGCTTTCGGGCTACACCTTC.

On this clone itself: This sample also contains other DNA sequences that code for the same CDR3. This chain joins TRBV18 and TRBJ1-1; D call uncertain. The germline gives CDR1 KGHSH, CDR2 LQKENI. This CDR3 has 13 amino acids. V lost 6 bases to trimming and J lost 2 bases, with 10 bases between them. CDR3 loop: CASSPGVNTEAFF. The CDR3 DNA follows: TGTGCCAGCTCTCCCGGGGTAAACACTGAAGCTTTCTTT. Full variable domain (missing parts from reference TRBV18 and TRBJ1-1): NAGVMQNPRHLVRRRGQEARLRCSPMKGHSHVYWYRQLPEEGLKFMVYLQKENIIDESGMPKERFSAEFPKEGPSILRIQQVVRGDSAAYFCASSPGVNTEAFFGQGTRLTVV.

This rearrangement joins TRBV5-4 to TRBJ2-3, with TRBD1 identical over 7 bases. The V gene end was trimmed by 2 bases and the J gene end by 2 bases; junction bases not matched to a gene: 2. Germline V gene data show CDR1 as SGHNT and CDR2 as YYREEE (reference sequence). The CDR3 sequence is 14 residues long. The CDR3: CASSFGTATDTQYF. The CDR3 DNA sequence: TGTGCCAGCAGCTTCGGGACAGCCACAGATACGCAGTATTTT.

The rearrangement joins TRBV7-9 to TRBJ1-2, with a weak D call TRBD1 (5 bases). CDR1 SEHNR and CDR2 FQNEAQ come from the germline V gene (reference sequence). V was pared by 4 bases and J by 12 bases, with 15 bases between. The CDR3 extends over 12 amino acids. The CDR3 DNA follows: TGTGCCAGCAGCTCACGGAGGGGCGGGAACACCTTC. Translated: CASSSRRGGNTF.

The chain carries TRBV5-6 and TRBJ1-1; D is ambiguous. Trimming stripped 4 bases from V and 4 bases from J, with 5 bases between. This CDR3 is 11 amino acids long. Germline lookup yields CDR1 SGHDT and CDR2 YYEEEE. CDR3 coding DNA: TGTGCCAGCAGCCGAGTCACTGAAGCTTTCTTT. Translated: CASSRVTEAFF.

The chain couples TRBV7-9 to TRBJ1-2; perhaps TRBD1 as D (6 bases). This CDR3 region has 15 residues. CDR1 and CDR2 from the germline V gene are SEHNR and FQNEAQ (reference sequence). The V end lost 1 base, the J end lost 4 bases, and 13 bases lay between the germline ends. The chain's CDR3 is CASSLGTGLFYGYTF. CDR3 nucleotide sequence: TGTGCCAGCAGCTTAGGAACAGGGCTGTTCTATGGCTACACCTTC.

The chain recombines TRBV24-1 with TRBJ2-1; TRBD1 matches at 10 bases. The V and J ends lost 2 bases and 2 bases, in that order; junction bases with no gene match: 8. The V gene's germline CDR1 is KGHDR and CDR2 SFDVKD. The CDR3 length is 18 residues. CDR3 amino acids: CATSDSFGTGVTYNEQFF. DNA of the CDR3: TGTGCCACCAGTGATTCTTTCGGGACAGGGGTTACCTACAATGAGCAGTTCTTC.

The rearrangement joins TRBV5-1 to TRBJ2-7; 7 bases map to TRBD1. CDR3 length equals 15 residues. Germline CDR1 is SGHRS and CDR2 is YFSETQ. J lost 0 bases, V lost 1 base, and 4 bases had no gene match. The CDR3 bases are TGCGCCAGCAGCTTGCTAGGGGGCACCTCCTACGAGCAGTACGTC. Translated: CASSLLGGTSYEQYV.

This chain connects TRBV18 to TRBJ2-2; 12 nucleotides line up with TRBD1. The CDR3 spans 16 residues. CDR1 is KGHSH, CDR2 LQKENI, per germline. Trimming at V came to 6 bases and at J to 7 bases, leaving 9 bases not matched to a gene. The CDR3: CASSPSGTGGHGELFF. DNA of the CDR3: TGTGCCAGCTCTCCGTCCGGGACAGGGGGCCACGGGGAGCTGTTTTTT.

The chain carries TRBV2 and TRBJ1-2; D call uncertain. Looked up from germline, CDR1 is SNHLY and CDR2 is FYNNEI. The CDR3 totals 18 residues. V lost 3 bases to trimming and J lost 4 bases, with 24 bases between them. CDR3: CASSEFETGPPRSYGYTF. CDR3 DNA: TGTGCCAGCAGTGAGTTCGAGACCGGCCCTCCGAGGAGCTATGGCTACACCTTC. Based on the CDR3 plus reference TRBV2 and TRBJ1-2, the full variable domain is EPEVTQTPSHQVTQMGQEVILRCVPISNHLYFYWYRQILGQKVEFLVSFYNNEISEKSEIFDDQFSVERPDGSNFTLKIRSTKLEDSAMYFCASSEFETGPPRSYGYTFGSGTRLTVV.

The V and J genes are TRBV9 and TRBJ1-2; D is uncertain. The CDR3 sequence is 13 residues long. Germline V gives CDR1 SGDLS, CDR2 YYNGEE. The V gene lost 3 bases and the J gene lost 4 bases, with 10 bases spanning the gap. The CDR3 spells CASSEAGSYGYTF. In DNA, the CDR3 is TGTGCCAGCAGCGAAGCGGGCAGCTATGGCTACACCTTC.

This chain uses TRBV18 with TRBJ1-1; 7 bases agree with TRBD1. CDR1 KGHSH and CDR2 LQKENI come from the germline V gene. The CDR3 has 15 amino acids. V shed 5 bases and J 5 bases; nucleotides not matched to a gene: 11. The CDR3 here is CASSSETGLRTEAFF. CDR3 nucleotide sequence: TGTGCCAGCTCATCAGAGACAGGGTTGAGGACTGAAGCTTTCTTT.

The J gene is TRBJ1-2, the V gene TRBV29-1, with D perhaps TRBD1 (5 bases). The CDR3 runs 14 residues. Germline V CDR1 and CDR2: SQVTM, ANQGSEA. The V end was cut by 3 bases, the J end by 6 bases, with 17 bases between. CDR3 sequence (DNA): TGCAGCGTTGATACTATGGGGCGCCTTCATGGCTACACCTTC. This gives the protein CSVDTMGRLHGYTF.

This chain links TRBV2 with TRBJ2-1; no clear D gene. This CDR3 is 13 amino acids long. V lost 6 bases and J lost 9, with 15 bases in between. Germline V gives CDR1 SNHLY, CDR2 FYNNEI. This CDR3 reads CASSQAPLGEQFF. DNA of the CDR3: TGTGCCAGCAGCCAAGCGCCCCTCGGTGAGCAGTTCTTC.

The gene calls are TRBV9 and TRBJ2-5, with D possibly being TRBD1 (6 bases). The CDR3 length is 15 residues. The V gene lost 4 bases and the J gene lost 5 bases, with 18 bases spanning the gap. Per germline, CDR1 SGDLS and CDR2 YYNGEE. This CDR3 is CASSPGGQKSETQYF. CDR3 bases: TGTGCCAGCAGCCCTGGGGGCCAGAAATCCGAGACCCAGTACTTC.

V usage is TRBV5-5 and J usage is TRBJ1-6; D uncertain. The germline V gene encodes CDR1 SGHKS and CDR2 YYEKEE (reference sequence). This CDR3 comprises 11 residues. The V end lost 6 bases, the J end lost 9 bases, and 7 bases lay between the germline ends. The CDR3: CASKVSSPLHF. In DNA form, the CDR3 reads TGTGCCAGCAAAGTCAGTTCACCCCTCCACTTT.

This clone was seen a single time. The chain couples TRBV5-4 to TRBJ1-3, with unresolved D. Deletions cut 1 base from V and 0 bases from J, with 11 bases between. The CDR3 runs 16 residues. CDR1 SGHNT and CDR2 YYREEE come from the germline V gene (reference sequence). CDR3 in amino acids: CASSLYHRDSGNTIYF. DNA of the CDR3: TGTGCCAGCAGCTTGTATCACCGCGACTCTGGAAACACCATATATTTT.

The chain is built from TRBV5-1 and TRBJ1-4, with TRBD1 as a possible D gene (6 bases). Germline V gene lookup returns CDR1 SGHRS and CDR2 YFSETQ. V was shortened by 4 bases and J by 8 bases, with 18 bases between the two germline ends. CDR3 length: 15 amino acids. The CDR3 region has the DNA TGCGCCAGCAGCCCTGGACAGATCGCGAGGGAAAAACTGTTTTTT. This translates into CASSPGQIAREKLFF.

V is TRBV5-1 and J is TRBJ1-1; D is unclear. The germline gives CDR1 SGHRS, CDR2 YFSETQ. The CDR3 has 13 amino acids. V lost 7 bases and J 0 bases, leaving 10 bases between the germline ends. The CDR3 reads CASAPRLNTEAFF. CDR3 sequence (DNA): TGCGCCAGCGCCCCCAGGTTGAACACTGAAGCTTTCTTT.

The chain recombines TRBV7-9 with TRBJ1-2; TRBD1 might be the D (5 bases). V lost 10 bases, J lost 4 bases, and 16 bases lay in between. From germline, CDR1 is SEHNR and CDR2 FQNEAQ (reference sequence). There are 13 residues in the CDR3. CDR3 region: CATRGNVTYGYTF. The CDR3 bases are TGTGCCACTAGGGGAAACGTTACCTATGGCTACACCTTC.

This clone was recorded only once. The chain links TRBV6-5 to TRBJ1-2, with 8 nucleotides matching TRBD1. J was trimmed by 4 bases and V by 5 bases; bases with no gene match: 3. CDR3 length: 13 residues. In germline, CDR1 is MNHEY, CDR2 SVGAGI. As DNA, the CDR3 is TGTGCCAGCAGTCGGGACAGGCCCTATGGCTACACCTTC. This encodes CASSRDRPYGYTF.

This clone was observed a single time. V usage is TRBV11-2 and J usage is TRBJ1-2, with a weak D call TRBD1 (5 bases). Germline V gene sequence: CDR1 SGHAT, CDR2 FQNNGV. This CDR3 spans 15 amino acids. The germline V and J ends were trimmed by 0 bases and 4 bases, with 12 bases remaining between them. CDR3 sequence reads: CASSLDRGTTYGYTF. CDR3 DNA: TGTGCCAGCAGCTTAGATAGGGGCACTACCTATGGCTACACCTTC.

This clone came up a few times. This chain uses TRBV3-1 (or the pseudogene TRBV3-2) with TRBJ1-2; no definite D call. The CDR3 loop spans 13 amino acids. CDR1 and CDR2 (germline): LGHDT, YNNKEL (reference sequence). V lost 3 bases, J lost 4 bases, and 9 bases lay in between. The CDR3 nucleotides are TGTGCCAGCAGCCATGGGAGCAGCTATGGCTACACCTTC. This gives the protein CASSHGSSYGYTF.

V and J are TRBV15 and TRBJ1-2; possibly TRBD1 for D (5 bases). The CDR3 totals 14 residues. Trimming pared 6 bases from V and 2 bases from J, leaving 13 bases between. Germline CDR1 LNHNV, CDR2 YYDKDF (reference sequence). The CDR3 region is CATSSLTDNYGYTF. CDR3 DNA: TGTGCCACCAGTTCCCTGACAGACAACTATGGCTACACCTTC.

The CDR3 reads CASSSTYGELFF. The CDR3 DNA sequence: TGTGCCAGCAGCTCCACATACGGGGAGCTGTTTTTT. The chain joins TRBV7-8 to TRBJ2-2; D gene uncertain. The V end was cut by 4 bases, the J end by 7 bases, with 7 bases between. Germline V CDR1 and CDR2: SGHVS, FQNEAQ. The CDR3 totals 12 residues. Based on the CDR3 plus reference TRBV7-8 and TRBJ2-2, the full variable domain is GAGVSQSPRYKVAKRGQDVALRCDPISGHVSLFWYQQALGQGPEFLTYFQNEAQLDKSGLPSDRFFAERPEGSVSTLKIQRTQQEDSAVYLCASSSTYGELFFGEGSRLTVL.

The V call is TRBV7-3, the J call TRBJ1-1; 8 bases agree with TRBD1. CDR1 SGHTA and CDR2 FQGTGA come from the germline V gene. There are 15 residues in the CDR3. Trimming removed 4 bases from V and 3 bases from J; junction bases left unmatched: 7. The CDR3 protein is CASSYQGAADTEAFF. The CDR3 DNA reads as TGTGCCAGCAGCTACCAGGGGGCAGCTGACACTGAAGCTTTCTTT.

The rearrangement uses TRBV7-3 and TRBJ2-5; 7 nucleotides align to TRBD1. CDR1 is SGHTA, CDR2 FQGTGA, per germline. The CDR3 has 15 residues. The trim removed 0 bases at V and 3 bases at J, leaving 4 bases unmatched. The DNA for the CDR3 is TGTGCCAGCAGCTTAACCTCCGGGACAGAAGAGACCCAGTACTTC. Its protein is CASSLTSGTEETQYF.

The CDR3 sequence is CASSRQGLGTEAFF. CDR3 nucleotides: TGTGCCAGCAGCCGACAGGGGCTCGGCACTGAAGCTTTCTTT. This chain uses TRBV6-5 with TRBJ1-1; 8 bases are shared with TRBD1. J was trimmed by 4 bases and V by 6 bases; bases with no gene match: 7. Germline lookup yields CDR1 MNHEY and CDR2 SVGAGI. The CDR3 totals 14 residues.

The CDR3 DNA reads as TGCGCCAGCAGCTTGGACAGGGGGACACTTGGAAACACCATATATTTT. The encoded protein is CASSLDRGTLGNTIYF. This chain joins TRBV5-1 and TRBJ1-3; TRBD1 matches 8 bases. Germline CDR1 is SGHRS and CDR2 is YFSETQ. V lost 0 bases and J lost 3; bases outside the gene matches: 5. The CDR3 runs to 16 residues. Full variable domain (remainder filled in from reference TRBV5-1 and TRBJ1-3): KAGVTQTPRYLIKTRGQQVTLSCSPISGHRSVSWYQQTPGQGLQFLFEYFSETQRNKGNFPGRFSGRQFSNSRSEMNVSTLELGDSALYLCASSLDRGTLGNTIYFGEGSWLTVV.

The chain combines TRBV15 with TRBJ1-6; D is unresolved. Trimming took 9 bases from V and 6 from J, leaving 12 bases between them. This CDR3 is built from 13 residues. CDR1 is LNHNV and CDR2 is YYDKDF in the germline V gene (reference sequence). CDR3 nucleotide sequence: TGTGCCACTACCCGAGACACTAATTCACCCCTCCACTTT. Translation: CATTRDTNSPLHF.

This clone was detected only a few times. The J gene is TRBJ1-1, the V gene TRBV10-3; TRBD1 agrees at 8 bases. CDR1 and CDR2 from the germline V gene are ENHRY and SYGVKD. V gave up 10 bases and J gave up 8 bases; unmatched junction bases: 6. This CDR3 comprises 11 residues. The CDR3 DNA reads TGTGCCACGCAACGGGACAGGGAAGCTTTCTTT. This encodes CATQRDREAFF.